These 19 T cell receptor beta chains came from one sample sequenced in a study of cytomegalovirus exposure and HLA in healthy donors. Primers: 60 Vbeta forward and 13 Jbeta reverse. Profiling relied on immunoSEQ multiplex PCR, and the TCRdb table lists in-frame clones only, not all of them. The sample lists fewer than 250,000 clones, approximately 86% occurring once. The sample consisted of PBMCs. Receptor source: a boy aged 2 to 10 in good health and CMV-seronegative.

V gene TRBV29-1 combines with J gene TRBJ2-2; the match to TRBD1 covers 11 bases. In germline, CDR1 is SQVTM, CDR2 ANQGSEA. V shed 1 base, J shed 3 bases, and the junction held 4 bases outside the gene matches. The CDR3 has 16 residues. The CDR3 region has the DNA TGCAGCGTTGAAGGGACAGGGGGCCTAGACACCGGGGAGCTGTTTTTT. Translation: CSVEGTGGLDTGELFF.

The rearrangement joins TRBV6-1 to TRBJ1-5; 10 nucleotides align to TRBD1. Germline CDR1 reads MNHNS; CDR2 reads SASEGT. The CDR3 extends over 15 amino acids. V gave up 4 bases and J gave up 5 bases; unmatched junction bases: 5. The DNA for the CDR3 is TGTGCCAGCAGTGCGGGACAGGGGTTTTATCAGCCCCAGCATTTT. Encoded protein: CASSAGQGFYQPQHF.

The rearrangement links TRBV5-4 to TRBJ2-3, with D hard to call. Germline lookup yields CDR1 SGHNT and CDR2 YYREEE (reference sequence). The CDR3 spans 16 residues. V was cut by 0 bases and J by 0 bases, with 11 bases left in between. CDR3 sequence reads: CASSLGLESSTDTQYF. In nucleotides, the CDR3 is TGTGCCAGCAGCTTGGGCCTAGAGTCTAGCACAGATACGCAGTATTTT.

DNA of the CDR3: TGTGCCAGCAGTGGCGCAGGGGCCGAAGAGCAGTACTTC. Translated, it gives CASSGAGAEEQYF. This rearrangement joins TRBV2 to TRBJ2-5; perhaps TRBD1 as D (6 bases). The V gene's germline CDR1 is SNHLY and CDR2 FYNNEI. Trimming took off 4 bases at V and 11 bases at J, with 17 bases between the two ends. The CDR3 sequence is 13 residues long.

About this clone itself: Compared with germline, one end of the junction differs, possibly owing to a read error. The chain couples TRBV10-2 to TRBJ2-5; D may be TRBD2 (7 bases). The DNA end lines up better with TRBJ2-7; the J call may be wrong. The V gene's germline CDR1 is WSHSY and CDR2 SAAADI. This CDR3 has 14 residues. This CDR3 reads CASSDWGGSDEQYF. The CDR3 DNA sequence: TGCGCCAGCAGTGACTGGGGGGGCTCCGACGAGCAGTACTTC.

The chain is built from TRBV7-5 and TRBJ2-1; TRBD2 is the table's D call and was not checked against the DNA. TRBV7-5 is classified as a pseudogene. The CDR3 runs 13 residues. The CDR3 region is CVRSLGGRNEQFF. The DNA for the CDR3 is TGTGTCAGAAGCTTAGGAGGGAGGAATGAGCAGTTCTTC.

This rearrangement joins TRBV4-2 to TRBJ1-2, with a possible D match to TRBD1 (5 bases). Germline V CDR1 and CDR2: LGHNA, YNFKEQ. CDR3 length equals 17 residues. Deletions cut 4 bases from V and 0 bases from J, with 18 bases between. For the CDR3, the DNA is TGTGCCAGCAGCCGGGCGGACACGCGGGATACTAACTATGGCTACACCTTC. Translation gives CASSRADTRDTNYGYTF.

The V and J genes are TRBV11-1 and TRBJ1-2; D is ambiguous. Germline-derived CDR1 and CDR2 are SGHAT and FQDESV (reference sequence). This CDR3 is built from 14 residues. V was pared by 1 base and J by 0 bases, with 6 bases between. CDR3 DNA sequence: TGTGCCAGCAGCTTAGGCGGGACTAACTATGGCTACACCTTC. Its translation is CASSLGGTNYGYTF.

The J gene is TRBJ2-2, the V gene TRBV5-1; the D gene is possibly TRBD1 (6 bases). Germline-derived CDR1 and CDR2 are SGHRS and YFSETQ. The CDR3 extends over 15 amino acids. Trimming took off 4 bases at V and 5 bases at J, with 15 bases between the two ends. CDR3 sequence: CASSLRDQGTGELFF. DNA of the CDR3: TGCGCCAGCAGCCTCCGGGACCAGGGGACCGGGGAGCTGTTTTTT.

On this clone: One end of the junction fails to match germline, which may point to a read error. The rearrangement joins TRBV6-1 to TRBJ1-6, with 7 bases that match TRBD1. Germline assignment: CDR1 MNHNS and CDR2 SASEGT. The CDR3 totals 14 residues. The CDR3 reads CASSATGDAPPPSF. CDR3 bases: TGTGCCAGCAGTGCCACAGGGGACGCTCCTCCGCCCTCCTTT.

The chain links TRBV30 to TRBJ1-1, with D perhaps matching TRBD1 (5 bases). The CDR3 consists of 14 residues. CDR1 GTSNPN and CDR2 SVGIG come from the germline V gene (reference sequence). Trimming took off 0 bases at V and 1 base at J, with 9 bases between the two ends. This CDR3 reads CAWSVLGENTEAFF. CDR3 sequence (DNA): TGTGCCTGGAGTGTTTTAGGGGAGAACACTGAAGCTTTCTTT.

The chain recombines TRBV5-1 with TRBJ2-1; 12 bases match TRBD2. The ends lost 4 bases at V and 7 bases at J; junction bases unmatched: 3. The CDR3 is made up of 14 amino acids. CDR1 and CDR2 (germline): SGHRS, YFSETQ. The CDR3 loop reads CASSATSGSNEQFF. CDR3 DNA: TGCGCCAGCAGCGCGACTAGCGGGAGTAATGAGCAGTTCTTC. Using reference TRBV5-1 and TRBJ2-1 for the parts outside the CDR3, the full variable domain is KAGVTQTPRYLIKTRGQQVTLSCSPISGHRSVSWYQQTPGQGLQFLFEYFSETQRNKGNFPGRFSGRQFSNSRSEMNVSTLELGDSALYLCASSATSGSNEQFFGPGTRLTVL.

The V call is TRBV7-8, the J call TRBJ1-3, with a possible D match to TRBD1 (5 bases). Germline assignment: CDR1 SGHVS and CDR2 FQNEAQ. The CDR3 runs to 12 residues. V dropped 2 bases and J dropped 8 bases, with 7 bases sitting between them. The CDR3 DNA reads TGTGCCAGCAGCTTAAAGGGGCACACCATATATTTT. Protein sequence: CASSLKGHTIYF.

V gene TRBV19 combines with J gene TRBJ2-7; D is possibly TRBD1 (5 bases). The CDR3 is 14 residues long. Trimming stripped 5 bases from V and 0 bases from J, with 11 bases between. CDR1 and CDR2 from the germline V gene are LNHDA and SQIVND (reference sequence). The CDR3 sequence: CASSYRFISYEQYF. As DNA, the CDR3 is TGTGCCAGTAGTTACAGGTTCATCTCCTACGAGCAGTACTTC.

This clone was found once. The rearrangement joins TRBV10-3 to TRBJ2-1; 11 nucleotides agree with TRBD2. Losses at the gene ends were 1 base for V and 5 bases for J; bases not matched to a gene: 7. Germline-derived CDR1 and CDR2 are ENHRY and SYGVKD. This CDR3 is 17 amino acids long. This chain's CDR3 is CAISEWLAGGPNNEQFF. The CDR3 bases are TGTGCCATCAGTGAGTGGCTAGCGGGGGGCCCGAACAATGAGCAGTTCTTC.

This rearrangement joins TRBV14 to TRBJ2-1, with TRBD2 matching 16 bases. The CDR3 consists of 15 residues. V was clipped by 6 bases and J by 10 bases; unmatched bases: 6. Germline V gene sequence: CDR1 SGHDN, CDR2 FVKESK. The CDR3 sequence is CASRSGLAGGREQFF. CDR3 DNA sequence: TGTGCCAGCAGGTCGGGACTAGCGGGGGGGCGAGAGCAGTTCTTC.

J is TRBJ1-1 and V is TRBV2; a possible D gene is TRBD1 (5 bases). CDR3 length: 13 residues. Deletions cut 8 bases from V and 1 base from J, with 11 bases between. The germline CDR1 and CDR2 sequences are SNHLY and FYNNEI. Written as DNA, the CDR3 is TGTGCCAGCGGGGGGGAGGCGAACACTGAAGCTTTCTTT. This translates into CASGGEANTEAFF.

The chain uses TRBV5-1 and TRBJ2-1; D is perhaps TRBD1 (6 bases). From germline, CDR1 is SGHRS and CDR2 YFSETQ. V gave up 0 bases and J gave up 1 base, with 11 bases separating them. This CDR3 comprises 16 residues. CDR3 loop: CASSLGDRLSYNEQFF. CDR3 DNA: TGCGCCAGCAGCTTGGGTGACAGGTTATCCTACAATGAGCAGTTCTTC.

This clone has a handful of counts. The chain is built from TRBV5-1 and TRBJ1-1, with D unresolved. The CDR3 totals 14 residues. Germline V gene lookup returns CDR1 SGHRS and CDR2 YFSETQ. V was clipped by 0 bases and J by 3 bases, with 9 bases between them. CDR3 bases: TGCGCCAGCAGCTTGGCAGGCATGGACACTGAAGCTTTCTTT. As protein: CASSLAGMDTEAFF.